A single sample gave rise to the 8 T cell receptor beta chains below, sequenced in a study of identifying expanded T cells in peripheral blood. This table comes from immunoSEQ multiplex PCR, and its TCRdb copy is limited to in-frame clones, with some not included. The sample has under 90,000 clones; approximately 89% are singletons. The sequencing input was blood. The receptors originated from a person aged 18 to 75 in good health.

This rearrangement joins TRBV14 to TRBJ2-5; D not resolved. Per germline, CDR1 SGHDN and CDR2 FVKESK. This CDR3 comprises 13 residues. With 4 bases removed from V and 5 bases from J, the gap between germline ends came to 11 bases. The CDR3 nucleotides read TGTGCCAGCAGCCGTAGGATCGAGGAGACCCAGTACTTC. It is translated as CASSRRIEETQYF.

The V gene is TRBV19, the J gene TRBJ2-3, with a possible D match to TRBD2 (6 bases). This CDR3 comprises 16 residues. CDR1 and CDR2 from the germline V gene are LNHDA and SQIVND (reference sequence). The ends were cut back, 6 bases at V and 0 bases at J, with 16 bases in the middle. The CDR3 DNA reads as TGTGCCAGTAGGAACCGCGGGGTTTCTAGCACAGATACGCAGTATTTT. Encoded protein: CASRNRGVSSTDTQYF.

The V and J genes are TRBV7-8 and TRBJ1-2, with D possibly matching TRBD1 (6 bases). The CDR3 contains 14 residues. The germline gives CDR1 SGHVS, CDR2 FQNEAQ. Trimming left V 5 bases short and J 4 bases short, with 14 bases between. CDR3 sequence: CASSPGEGIYGYTF. In DNA form, the CDR3 reads TGTGCCAGCAGCCCAGGGGAAGGGATCTATGGCTACACCTTC.

This clone occurred once. This chain joins TRBV7-9 and TRBJ2-7, with TRBD2 matching over 13 bases. The CDR3 length is 17 residues. The J segment lost 3 bases and the V segment lost 4 bases, leaving 9 bases of the junction unmatched. Germline CDR1 reads SEHNR; CDR2 reads FQNEAQ (reference sequence). This CDR3 reads CASSSTGLAGAYYEQYF. The CDR3 DNA sequence: TGTGCCAGCAGCTCAACTGGACTAGCGGGGGCCTACTACGAGCAGTACTTC.

The count of this clone is one. J is TRBJ2-1 and V is TRBV27; weak D call: TRBD1 (6 bases). Per the germline V gene, CDR1 is MNHEY and CDR2 is SMNVEV (reference sequence). The V end lost 2 bases, the J end lost 4 bases, and 15 bases lay between the germline ends. The CDR3 has 16 amino acids. Here the CDR3 reads CASSLQTTGGYNEQFF. The CDR3 DNA follows: TGTGCCAGCAGTTTACAGACGACAGGCGGGTACAATGAGCAGTTCTTC.

V gene TRBV11-3 combines with J gene TRBJ2-2; no clear D gene. CDR1 SGHNT and CDR2 YENEEA come from the germline V gene. V was trimmed by 1 base and J by 1 base, leaving 4 bases between them. The CDR3 length is 14 residues. CDR3 region: CASSLVGNTGELFF. The CDR3 region has the DNA TGTGCCAGCAGCTTAGTGGGGAACACCGGGGAGCTGTTTTTT. Combining the CDR3 with reference TRBV11-3 and TRBJ2-2 gives the whole variable domain EAGVVQSPRYKIIEKKQPVAFWCNPISGHNTLYWYLQNLGQGPELLIRYENEEAVDDSQLPKDRFSAERLKGVDSTLKIQPAELGDSAVYLCASSLVGNTGELFFGEGSRLTVL.

V is TRBV6-6 and J is TRBJ1-2; D is perhaps TRBD1 (5 bases). From germline, CDR1 is MNHNY and CDR2 SVGAGI (reference sequence). CDR3 length: 16 amino acids. Trimming took 6 bases from V and 2 from J, leaving 19 bases between them. The CDR3 sequence is CASRREGVESNYGYTF. CDR3 DNA sequence: TGTGCCAGCAGGCGTGAAGGGGTGGAGTCAAACTATGGCTACACCTTC.

Here the CDR3 reads CAWSVIGSQQYF. In DNA, the CDR3 is TGTGCCTGGAGTGTAATTGGGTCTCAGCAGTACTTC. The chain joins TRBV30 to TRBJ2-7; D ambiguous. The germline V and J ends were trimmed by 0 bases and 8 bases, with 11 bases remaining between them. The germline V gene has CDR1 GTSNPN and CDR2 SVGIG (reference sequence). The CDR3 has 12 amino acids. The full variable domain, its missing parts supplied by reference TRBV30 and TRBJ2-7, is SQTIHQWPATLVQPVGSPLSLECTVEGTSNPNLYWYRQAAGRGLQLLFYSVGIGQISSEVPQNLSASRPQDRQFILSSKKLLLSDSGFYLCAWSVIGSQQYFGPGTRLTVT.